These 20 T cell receptor beta chains share one sample of origin, sequenced in a study of cytotoxic CD8 clonotypes in ibrutinib-treated CLL. Profiling relied on immunoSEQ multiplex PCR, and the TCRdb table lists in-frame clones only, not all of them. The sample has about 85,000 clones; roughly 77% are singletons. The sample was PBMCs, taken after 12 months of ibrutinib treatment. The source of these receptors is a human donor with chronic lymphocytic leukemia.

V is TRBV19 and J is TRBJ2-4; TRBD2 matches 8 bases. Germline values: CDR1 LNHDA, CDR2 SQIVND (reference sequence). CDR3 length: 14 amino acids. V shed 3 bases and J 5 bases; nucleotides not matched to a gene: 3. The CDR3 is CASSMAGGENIQYF. CDR3 DNA sequence: TGTGCCAGTAGTATGGCGGGAGGCGAAAACATTCAGTACTTC. The variable domain in full, completed from reference TRBV19 and TRBJ2-4, reads DGGITQSPKYLFRKEGQNVTLSCEQNLNHDAMYWYRQDPGQGLRLIYYSQIVNDFQKGDIAEGYSVSREKKESFPLTVTSAQKNPTAFYLCASSMAGGENIQYFGAGTRLSVL.

The gene calls are TRBV7-2 and TRBJ2-5; the D is unclear. The germline CDR1 and CDR2 sequences are SGHTA and FQGNSA. This CDR3 is built from 15 residues. V was pared by 5 bases and J by 1 base, with 14 bases between. The CDR3 spells CASSPTPGGQETQYF. In DNA form, the CDR3 reads TGTGCCAGCAGCCCGACGCCGGGCGGCCAAGAGACCCAGTACTTC.

This clone was detected only a few times. The J gene is TRBJ2-1, the V gene TRBV5-1, with D perhaps TRBD2 (5 bases). This CDR3 comprises 14 residues. CDR1 SGHRS and CDR2 YFSETQ come from the germline V gene. V lost 3 bases to trimming and J lost 7 bases, with 14 bases between them. For the CDR3, the DNA is TGCGCCAGCAGCTACCAGGCGGGCCTTAATGAGCAGTTCTTC. This encodes CASSYQAGLNEQFF. The full variable domain, with the rest looked up from reference TRBV5-1 and TRBJ2-1, is KAGVTQTPRYLIKTRGQQVTLSCSPISGHRSVSWYQQTPGQGLQFLFEYFSETQRNKGNFPGRFSGRQFSNSRSEMNVSTLELGDSALYLCASSYQAGLNEQFFGPGTRLTVL.

This clone was seen once. The V gene is TRBV9, the J gene TRBJ2-3; 11 bases map to TRBD2. The ends lost 0 bases at V and 4 bases at J; junction bases unmatched: 7. The CDR3 is 17 residues long. Germline V gene lookup returns CDR1 SGDLS and CDR2 YYNGEE. The CDR3, as DNA: TGTGCCAGCAGCGTAGCCACCGATAGCGGGGGGGCAGATACGCAGTATTTT. As protein: CASSVATDSGGADTQYF.

The chain has TRBV4-2 and TRBJ1-4; D is ambiguous. V lost 1 base and J 7 bases, leaving 10 bases between the germline ends. Germline V gene data show CDR1 as LGHNA and CDR2 as YNFKEQ. The CDR3 is 14 residues long. The CDR3 protein is CASSQGVGVEKLFF. The CDR3 DNA reads as TGTGCCAGCAGCCAAGGCGTCGGGGTTGAAAAACTGTTTTTT.

The rearrangement links TRBV7-2 to TRBJ1-4; possibly TRBD1 for D (5 bases). V gave up 5 bases and J gave up 4 bases, with 17 bases separating them. CDR1 is SGHTA and CDR2 is FQGNSA in the germline V gene. This CDR3 comprises 16 residues. The CDR3 sequence: CASSGSPGTGNEKLFF. The CDR3 DNA reads TGTGCCAGCAGCGGCTCCCCCGGGACGGGTAATGAAAAACTGTTTTTT.

The rearrangement joins TRBV6-6 to TRBJ1-1, with unresolved D. Trimming cost V 8 bases and J 10 bases, with 14 bases left between them. The CDR3 spans 11 residues. CDR1 MNHNY and CDR2 SVGAGI come from the germline V gene (reference sequence). As DNA, the CDR3 is TGTGCCAGCGGATTACGGCGGGGAGCTTTCTTT. Protein sequence: CASGLRRGAFF.

The chain uses TRBV6-5 and TRBJ2-3, with unresolved D. The CDR3 contains 11 residues. Per germline, CDR1 MNHEY and CDR2 SVGAGI. With 2 bases removed from V and 8 bases from J, the gap between germline ends came to 5 bases. DNA for the CDR3: TGTGCCAGCAGTTACGGGTCTACGCAGTATTTT. It yields the protein CASSYGSTQYF.

On this clone itself: The same CDR3 can be traced to other DNA sequences in this sample. The chain employs TRBV6-5 and TRBJ1-2, with D hard to call. CDR1 is MNHEY and CDR2 is SVGAGI in the germline V gene. The V gene lost 3 bases and the J gene lost 5 bases, with 10 bases spanning the gap. The CDR3 runs 13 residues. The CDR3 loop is CASSYQGPYGYTF. Written as DNA, the CDR3 is TGTGCCAGCAGTTATCAAGGACCTTATGGCTACACCTTC.

In this sample, this clone turned up a few times. V usage is TRBV7-2 and J usage is TRBJ2-3; 11 bases are shared with TRBD2. The J segment lost 3 bases and the V segment lost 5 bases, leaving 4 bases of the junction unmatched. Germline-derived CDR1 and CDR2 are SGHTA and FQGNSA. This CDR3 has 15 amino acids. CDR3 amino acids: CASSPGTSGTDTQYF. For the CDR3, the DNA is TGTGCCAGCAGCCCCGGGACTAGCGGAACAGATACGCAGTATTTT.

The chain is built from TRBV29-1 and TRBJ2-1; the D gene is possibly TRBD1 (6 bases). The CDR3 is made up of 16 amino acids. From germline, CDR1 is SQVTM and CDR2 ANQGSEA. With 4 bases removed from V and 5 bases from J, the gap between germline ends came to 21 bases. The CDR3 spells CSVGPPQGRTHNEQFF. The CDR3 DNA reads TGCAGCGTTGGCCCCCCACAGGGCAGAACTCACAATGAGCAGTTCTTC.

The sample holds a few counts of this clone. The J gene is TRBJ1-2, the V gene TRBV10-1, with D perhaps TRBD1 (5 bases). Germline CDR1 and CDR2: WNHNN and SYGVQD (reference sequence). This CDR3 is 13 amino acids long. Trimming removed 9 bases at V and 0 bases at J, with 11 bases between. Written as DNA, the CDR3 is TGCGCCAGGGCCGACAGCCCTAACTATGGCTACACCTTC. This sequence encodes CARADSPNYGYTF.

The sample holds many counts of this clone. This chain uses TRBV9 with TRBJ1-4, with 8 positions matching TRBD1. The CDR3 loop spans 16 amino acids. Germline CDR1 SGDLS, CDR2 YYNGEE. Unmatched junction bases numbered 9, after V lost 0 bases and J lost 8 bases. The DNA of the CDR3 is TGTGCCAGCAGCGTAGATGGACAGGGCTGGCGGGAAAAACTGTTTTTT. Translation gives CASSVDGQGWREKLFF.

This clone came up a few times. The genes are TRBV7-2 and TRBJ2-1; either TRBD1 or TRBD2 may supply D (5 bases each). Germline CDR1 reads SGHTA; CDR2 reads FQGNSA. The ends were cut back, 1 base at V and 7 bases at J, with 11 bases in the middle. This CDR3 contains 14 residues. This CDR3 reads CASSLGGPGNEQFF. The DNA of the CDR3 is TGTGCCAGCAGCTTAGGGGGCCCGGGGAATGAGCAGTTCTTC.

This clone was picked up one time. The chain uses TRBV18 and TRBJ1-6, with TRBD1 matching 9 bases. The V gene end was trimmed by 5 bases and the J gene end by 4 bases; junction bases not matched to a gene: 12. The CDR3 loop spans 18 amino acids. Germline assignment: CDR1 KGHSH and CDR2 LQKENI. The CDR3 sequence is CASSTGTGSPTYNSPLHF. The DNA for the CDR3 is TGTGCCAGCTCAACCGGGACAGGGTCCCCCACTTATAATTCACCCCTCCACTTT. The entire variable domain, with the rest obtained from reference TRBV18 and TRBJ1-6, is as follows: NAGVMQNPRHLVRRRGQEARLRCSPMKGHSHVYWYRQLPEEGLKFMVYLQKENIIDESGMPKERFSAEFPKEGPSILRIQQVVRGDSAAYFCASSTGTGSPTYNSPLHFGNGTRLTVT.

The chain carries TRBV19 and TRBJ1-5, with 7 positions matching TRBD1. Germline V gene sequence: CDR1 LNHDA, CDR2 SQIVND (reference sequence). V was pared by 3 bases and J by 0 bases, with 8 bases of the junction left unmatched. CDR3 length equals 17 residues. CDR3 DNA sequence: TGTGCCAGTAGTATTGCAGGGGGTCATTATAGCAATCAGCCCCAGCATTTT. This codes for CASSIAGGHYSNQPQHF.

This sequence joins TRBV5-1 and TRBJ2-2; D remains unclear. The CDR3 is 13 amino acids. V lost 7 bases, J lost 1 base, and 8 bases lay in between. Looked up from germline, CDR1 is SGHRS and CDR2 is YFSETQ. CDR3 DNA: TGCGCCAGCGGGGTGGAGAACACCGGGGAGCTGTTTTTT. This sequence encodes CASGVENTGELFF.

The chain carries TRBV28 and TRBJ2-3; D is possibly TRBD2 (6 bases). V was trimmed by 2 bases and J by 4 bases, leaving 10 bases between them. This CDR3 has 14 residues. Germline-derived CDR1 and CDR2 are MDHEN and SYDVKM. CDR3 in amino acids: CASSLGGTADTQYF. In DNA, the CDR3 is TGTGCCAGCAGTTTAGGCGGGACGGCAGATACGCAGTATTTT.

This chain connects TRBV6-5 to TRBJ2-5; TRBD1 is a possible D gene (5 bases). The CDR3 consists of 11 residues. Germline loops: CDR1 MNHEY, CDR2 SVGAGI. V was clipped by 2 bases and J by 8 bases, with 6 bases between them. DNA of the CDR3: TGTGCCAGCAGTTACGGGGCAACCCAGTACTTC. Translation gives CASSYGATQYF.

V is TRBV28 and J is TRBJ2-7; D might be TRBD1 (5 bases). Per the germline V gene, CDR1 is MDHEN and CDR2 is SYDVKM. The CDR3 totals 13 residues. V was clipped by 6 bases and J by 4 bases, with 13 bases between them. CDR3 DNA: TGTGCCAGCAGCCTCACACAGGCATACGAGCAGTACTTC. Residues: CASSLTQAYEQYF.